The present entry profiles one TCR beta chain with its context. Its specificity is not known. One end of the junction fails to match germline, which may point to a read error. The data originate from a study of tumor-infiltrating lymphocytes in primary liver carcinoma. For the study at large: The tumors ranged from about 4 to 11 cm across and fell within stage T1-T3 N0M0. The study, taken as a whole, reports: Comparison of CD4+ and CD8+ repertoires was precluded by bulk unsorted samples.

The CDR3 consists of 15 residues. Germline loops: CDR1 SGHAT, CDR2 FQNNGV. From approximately 0.5 ug of total RNA, TCR beta-specific cDNA was reverse-transcribed using a constant-region primer. For TCR beta, libraries were produced by three nested multiplex PCR rounds using slightly modified ARM-PCR. Both of the initial two PCR rounds ran for approximately 11 cycles and employed TRBV1-TRBV30 forward primers alongside a C-beta reverse primer. TCRdb processed the multiplex PCR reads anew with MiXCR; each CDR3 protein has one entry. Of 330,000 or so distinct CDR3 sequences listed, almost 65% were seen once; the top ten hold approximately 5.9%. Extraction also yielded germline DNA, while blood RNA was obtained from unsorted whole blood.

The clonotype comes from a man between 40 and 49 years old with primary liver carcinoma and hepatitis B virus infection. Sample: peripheral blood. The J gene is TRBJ2-5, the V gene TRBV11-2, with 9 bases that match TRBD1. The CDR3 here is CGSSLIWTGEETQYF. DNA for the CDR3: TGTGGCAGCAGCTTAATCTGGACAGGGGAAGAGACCCAGTACTTT.